This T cell receptor (beta chain) originates from a study of shared clonotypes between healthy human individuals. Regarding the study as a whole: In having few donors, the study represented limited genetic and exposure-history diversity. Clonotypes that were shared across four donors made up around 5% of naive CD4 clonotypes.

This CDR3 comprises 13 residues. V dropped 10 bases and J dropped 1 base, with 11 bases sitting between them. The germline CDR1 and CDR2 sequences are WSHSY and SAAADI. Sequencing used immunoSEQ multiplex PCR; TCRdb keeps in-frame clones, though not all of them. The data contain about 2.4 million clones, over 85% of them seen just once; the ten biggest clones take up 0.36%. In regard to this clone: Its specificity is not known.

It was into CD45RA+ naive and CD45RA-negative memory subsets that the CD4+ cells were split. This sequence was found in a man between 18 and 35 years old in good health. Some clones in this sample may be carry-over from other donors' samples. The sample was naive CD4+ T cells from PBMCs. Specified subset: CD45RA+ positively selected. The V gene is TRBV10-2, the J gene TRBJ1-5, with D possibly being TRBD1 (5 bases). CDR3 sequence: CAIPGPSNQPQHF. The CDR3 coding sequence is TGCGCCATCCCGGGGCCGAGCAATCAGCCCCAGCATTTT.